Presented here are 9 T cell receptor beta chains from one specimen sequenced in a study of hypomethylating agent response in myelodysplastic syndrome. TCRdb keeps only in-frame clones here, not all; method: immunoSEQ multiplex PCR. Of around 5,000 clones in the sample, over 70% were seen once. This sample comprised bone marrow, obtained before or after starting hypomethylating agent treatment for myelodysplastic syndrome (not recorded which). The source is a human donor with myelodysplastic syndrome.

The table lists this clone with a few counts. The chain joins TRBV11-2 to TRBJ2-1; no reliable D call. With 4 bases removed from V and 7 bases from J, the gap between germline ends came to 5 bases. Germline V lookup: CDR1 SGHAT, CDR2 FQNNGV. The CDR3 consists of 11 residues. CDR3: CASSSLNEQFF. The CDR3 DNA follows: TGTGCCAGCAGCTCTCTTAATGAGCAGTTCTTC.

Concerning this clone: Other DNA sequences in this sample translate to the same CDR3. This CDR3 is CASSVLAGEDTQYF. CDR3 bases: TGTGCCAGCAGTGTTCTAGCGGGCGAAGATACGCAGTATTTT. V usage is TRBV2 and J usage is TRBJ2-3; 8 bases agree with TRBD2. The CDR3 is made up of 14 amino acids. The V gene end was trimmed by 4 bases and the J gene end by 5 bases; junction bases not matched to a gene: 5. From germline, CDR1 is SNHLY and CDR2 FYNNEI.

The chain combines TRBV6-1 with TRBJ2-7; TRBD1 matches at 8 bases. CDR3 size: 15 residues. Looked up from germline, CDR1 is MNHNS and CDR2 is SASEGT. With 5 bases clipped from V and 6 bases from J, the junction kept 12 bases outside the gene matches. CDR3 protein: CASSTRTGRPSEQYF. The CDR3 DNA sequence: TGTGCCAGCAGTACCCGGACAGGGAGACCTTCCGAGCAGTACTTC.

J is TRBJ2-5 and V is TRBV7-6; 8 bases are shared with TRBD1. The DNA end is a closer match to TRBJ2-7, so the J assignment may be wrong. Germline V gene sequence: CDR1 SGHVS, CDR2 FNYEAQ. This CDR3 has 14 amino acids. The DNA of the CDR3 is TGTGCCAGCAGCTTAAGGACAGGGCGCGACGAGCAGTACTTC. This encodes CASSLRTGRDEQYF.

The CDR3 coding sequence is TGTGCCAGCAGGTGGGACAGAGACAATCAGCCCCAGCATTTT. It is translated as CASRWDRDNQPQHF. The chain uses TRBV6-1 and TRBJ1-5, with 7 bases lining up with TRBD1. V lost 6 bases to trimming and J lost 3 bases; unmatched junction nucleotides: 5. Germline CDR1 is MNHNS and CDR2 is SASEGT. CDR3 length: 14 amino acids.

The J gene is TRBJ2-7, the V gene TRBV9; 8 bases map to TRBD2. Germline values: CDR1 SGDLS, CDR2 YYNGEE. J gave up 0 bases and V 4 bases, and 6 bases lay outside the gene matches. CDR3 length: 15 amino acids. The CDR3 loop reads CASSPSGGSSYEQYF. For the CDR3, the DNA is TGTGCCAGCAGCCCCAGCGGGGGAAGCTCCTACGAGCAGTACTTC. Using reference TRBV9 and TRBJ2-7 for the parts outside the CDR3, the full variable domain is DSGVTQTPKHLITATGQRVTLRCSPRSGDLSVYWYQQSLDQGLQFLIQYYNGEERAKGNILERFSAQQFPDLHSELNLSSLELGDSALYFCASSPSGGSSYEQYFGPGTRLTVT.

V and J are TRBV19 and TRBJ2-5; TRBD1 aligns across 7 bases. CDR3 size: 13 residues. Germline trimming cut 6 bases from V and 2 bases from J; bases unmatched to any gene: 3. Germline V gene data show CDR1 as LNHDA and CDR2 as SQIVND (reference sequence). The CDR3 protein is CASRLQGQETQYF. The CDR3 nucleotides are TGTGCCAGTAGACTACAGGGGCAAGAGACCCAGTACTTC.

This clone was seen a handful of times. The V call is TRBV6-5, the J call TRBJ2-7; D might be TRBD1 (6 bases). Trimming removed 4 bases from V and 5 bases from J, with 15 bases in between. This CDR3 has 14 residues. From germline, CDR1 is MNHEY and CDR2 SVGAGI. In nucleotides, the CDR3 is TGTGCCAGCAGTTCTCCGGGGTACAGGGACGAGCAGTACTTC. Protein: CASSSPGYRDEQYF.

The chain joins TRBV11-2 to TRBJ1-1; 7 bases match TRBD1. Germline values: CDR1 SGHAT, CDR2 FQNNGV. This CDR3 comprises 17 residues. The J segment lost 3 bases and the V segment lost 1 base, leaving 11 bases of the junction unmatched. The CDR3 protein is CASSLVETGFSDTEAFF. In DNA form, the CDR3 reads TGTGCCAGCAGCTTAGTGGAGACAGGGTTTTCGGACACTGAAGCTTTCTTT.